Following are 16 T cell receptor beta chains from one sample sequenced in a study of T cell repertoires in cytomegalovirus infection. MiXCR, applied by TCRdb to the reads, yields one record per CDR3 protein. The data hold under 300,000 distinct CDR3 sequences, with 9% to 15% observed a single time. The sample was PBMCs. Receptor source: a human donor in good health (CMV status not recorded). Some clones in this sample may be carry-over from other donors' samples.

The chain links TRBV25-1 to TRBJ1-5, with D unresolved. CDR3 length: 14 amino acids. The germline CDR1 and CDR2 sequences are MGHDK and SYGVNS. V was cut by 0 bases and J by 10 bases, with 13 bases left in between. The CDR3 coding sequence is TGTGCCAGCAGTGAATATCGTCGAGGCTCTCCCCAGCATTTT. Translating gives CASSEYRRGSPQHF.

This clonotype showed up many times. DNA for the CDR3: TGTGCCAGCAGCTTTCAGGGGGCGGCTAATGAAAAACTGTTTTTT. This sequence encodes CASSFQGAANEKLFF. V and J are TRBV7-2 and TRBJ1-4; 8 nucleotides align to TRBD1. V trimming: 3 bases; J trimming: 3 bases; junction bases outside the gene matches: 3. Germline assignment: CDR1 SGHTA and CDR2 FQGNSA. CDR3 length equals 15 residues. The variable domain in full, with the rest retrieved from reference TRBV7-2 and TRBJ1-4, is GAGVSQSPSNKVTEKGKDVELRCDPISGHTALYWYRQSLGQGLEFLIYFQGNSAPDKSGLPSDRFSAERTGGSVSTLTIQRTQQEDSAVYLCASSFQGAANEKLFFGSGTQLSVL.

This clonotype was seen at least ten times. The rearrangement links TRBV7-2 to TRBJ2-7, with 9 nucleotides matching TRBD2. The germline V gene has CDR1 SGHTA and CDR2 FQGNSA. CDR3 length equals 16 residues. Losses at the gene ends were 6 bases for V and 1 base for J; bases not matched to a gene: 10. DNA for the CDR3: TGTGCCAGCAGAGCATCAAGCGGGGGGCCGTCCTACGAGCAGTACTTC. This codes for CASRASSGGPSYEQYF.

In its sample, this clonotype was seen many times. V usage is TRBV7-2 and J usage is TRBJ2-5; D remains ambiguous. The CDR3 runs 14 residues. Germline-derived CDR1 and CDR2 are SGHTA and FQGNSA. V lost 4 bases and J 2 bases, leaving 11 bases between the germline ends. For the CDR3, the DNA is TGTGCCAGCAGCTCCGCTGAAGGTCAAGAGACCCAGTACTTC. Translation gives CASSSAEGQETQYF.

The table lists this clonotype with a few counts. The chain recombines TRBV6-5 with TRBJ2-5, with a possible D match to TRBD1 (5 bases). The germline V gene has CDR1 MNHEY and CDR2 SVGAGI. CDR3 length equals 14 residues. The ends were cut back, 6 bases at V and 5 bases at J, with 16 bases in the middle. The CDR3 sequence is CASSINQGGETQYF. The DNA of the CDR3 is TGTGCCAGCAGCATAAACCAGGGTGGGGAGACCCAGTACTTC.

This clonotype was found many times. This chain joins TRBV7-3 and TRBJ1-2; TRBD1 agrees at 9 bases. This CDR3 contains 17 residues. With V trimmed by 1 base and J by 8 bases, 14 bases remained unmatched. Germline V gene sequence: CDR1 SGHTA, CDR2 FQGTGA. CDR3 loop: CASSLRTGGAGMEGYTF. The CDR3 nucleotides read TGTGCCAGCAGCTTAAGAACAGGGGGCGCCGGTATGGAGGGCTACACCTTC.

This clonotype was seen many times. This chain connects TRBV19 to TRBJ1-1, with D perhaps TRBD1 (5 bases). Per the germline V gene, CDR1 is LNHDA and CDR2 is SQIVND (reference sequence). V lost 5 bases, J lost 7 bases, and 14 bases lay in between. The CDR3 extends over 13 amino acids. The CDR3 DNA reads TGTGCCAGTAGTGCCGCTGGGACGAATGAAGCTTTCTTT. Protein product: CASSAAGTNEAFF. Using reference TRBV19 and TRBJ1-1 for the parts outside the CDR3, the full variable domain is DGGITQSPKYLFRKEGQNVTLSCEQNLNHDAMYWYRQDPGQGLRLIYYSQIVNDFQKGDIAEGYSVSREKKESFPLTVTSAQKNPTAFYLCASSAAGTNEAFFGQGTRLTVV.

In its sample, this clonotype was seen a few times. This chain joins TRBV4-3 and TRBJ2-5; TRBD1 might be the D (6 bases). V shed 0 bases and J shed 5 bases, with 10 bases lying between them. Germline CDR1 reads LGHNA; CDR2 reads YSLEER. The CDR3 extends over 14 amino acids. The CDR3 DNA is TGCGCCAGCAGCCAAGACAGGGGCGGGGAGACCCAGTACTTC. Translating gives CASSQDRGGETQYF.

This clonotype was counted many times. This chain joins TRBV7-9 and TRBJ1-6, with D possibly being TRBD1 (5 bases). Trimming shortened V by 5 bases and J by 6 bases, and 14 bases separated the two germline ends. CDR1 and CDR2 from the germline V gene are SEHNR and FQNEAQ (reference sequence). The CDR3 is 15 amino acids. CDR3 in amino acids: CASSPLGDLNSPLHF. The CDR3 bases are TGTGCCAGCAGCCCTCTGGGGGACCTTAATTCACCCCTCCACTTT.

This clonotype was detected many times. The genes are TRBV28 and TRBJ2-7; tentative D call: TRBD1 (5 bases). The ends were cut back, 10 bases at V and 8 bases at J, with 18 bases in the middle. The CDR3 runs 12 residues. CDR1 is MDHEN, CDR2 SYDVKM, per germline. The CDR3 DNA reads TGTGCCATCGAATGGTCGTCAGGGCAGCAGTACTTC. Amino acid sequence: CAIEWSSGQQYF.

This clonotype was picked up a small number of times. V usage is TRBV12-3 or TRBV12-4 and J usage is TRBJ2-7; 12 bases match TRBD2. CDR3 size: 16 residues. V shed 3 bases and J 2 bases; nucleotides not matched to a gene: 5. The CDR3, as DNA: TGTGCCAGCAGTTTGTCGCTAGCGGGAGGGCCCTACGAGCAGTACTTC. This codes for CASSLSLAGGPYEQYF.

This clonotype was seen ten or more times. The V call is TRBV28, the J call TRBJ1-4, with D maybe TRBD1 (6 bases). The V gene lost 7 bases and the J gene lost 8 bases, with 14 bases spanning the gap. This CDR3 contains 13 residues. The germline gives CDR1 MDHEN, CDR2 SYDVKM. The CDR3 nucleotides read TGTGCCAGCAAGGGGGGATCGAACGAAAAACTGTTTTTT. This codes for CASKGGSNEKLFF.

This clonotype was counted at least ten times. The genes are TRBV4-3 and TRBJ1-1, with D possibly being TRBD1 (5 bases). The germline CDR1 and CDR2 sequences are LGHNA and YSLEER. V lost 2 bases to trimming and J lost 3 bases, with 10 bases between them. This CDR3 has 14 amino acids. This chain's CDR3 is CASSQTGGDTEAFF. In nucleotides, the CDR3 is TGCGCCAGCAGCCAAACAGGTGGGGACACTGAAGCTTTCTTT.

This clonotype was seen ten or more times. This rearrangement joins TRBV7-9 to TRBJ1-4; D unclear. CDR3 length: 14 residues. From germline, CDR1 is SEHNR and CDR2 FQNEAQ (reference sequence). Trimming left V 5 bases short and J 0 bases short, with 7 bases between. This CDR3 is CASSRTTTNEKLFF. The DNA for the CDR3 is TGTGCCAGCAGCCGGACGACAACTAATGAAAAACTGTTTTTT.

Many counts were recorded for this clonotype. The chain joins TRBV7-6 to TRBJ2-1; the match to TRBD2 covers 10 bases. Germline CDR1 is SGHVS and CDR2 is FNYEAQ. Trimming took 2 bases from V and 10 from J; bases not matched to a gene: 17. This CDR3 is 18 amino acids long. The CDR3 bases are TGTGCCAGCAGCTTATTCCCTCTCAGCGGGAGGGCCGGGCGGGAGCAGTTCTTC. Translated, it gives CASSLFPLSGRAGREQFF.

This clonotype showed up many times. The rearrangement uses TRBV7-2 and TRBJ2-5; TRBD1 agrees at 10 bases. The germline gives CDR1 SGHTA, CDR2 FQGNSA. This CDR3 is 14 amino acids long. J gave up 2 bases and V 8 bases, and 5 bases lay outside the gene matches. CDR3 sequence (DNA): TGTGCCAGCCGACAGGGGGCGCGTCAAGAGACCCAGTACTTC. Its translation: CASRQGARQETQYF.